The T cell receptor (beta chain) described here comes from a study of Ad26.COV2.S vaccination and SARS-CoV-2 variants. Documented treatment: some 20 received Ad26.COV2.S at low or high dose, single or two shots; five or six received placebo; per-sample allocation not given. Samples were taken on day 63 after the first vaccine or placebo injection. Method: immunoSEQ multiplex PCR; TCRdb's copy keeps in-frame clones and lacks some. The sample holds 380,000 or so clones, about 88% seen once. This CDR3 is built from 15 residues. The germline V and J ends were trimmed by 4 bases and 0 bases, with 13 bases remaining between them. CDR1 LGHDT and CDR2 YNNKEL come from the germline V gene (reference sequence).

Sequences were derived from peripheral blood, sampled in a trial of Ad26.COV2.S vaccine versus placebo. V and J are TRBV3-1 (or the pseudogene TRBV3-2) and TRBJ2-7; D is possibly TRBD1 (5 bases). The origin of this receptor is a person aged 18-60 years who received the Ad26.COV2.S COVID-19 vaccine or a placebo. CDR3 in DNA: TGTGCCAGCAGCCCACGACAGCTTAGCTCCTACGAGCAGTACTTC. Amino acids: CASSPRQLSSYEQYF.